This T cell receptor beta chain was sequenced for a study of T cells in Graves' hyperthyroidism and ophthalmopathy. Study-wide findings and caveats: Ophthalmopathy, as predicted by the model, came a median around 7 months after the prediction.

Regions amplified from RNA transcripts were the TCR beta CDR3 regions. TCR CDR3 underwent first-round RT-PCR with the HTBI primer set. TCRdb itself ran the multiplex PCR reads through MiXCR, one entry per CDR3 protein. Of fewer than 400,000 distinct CDR3 sequences listed, approximately 16% are singletons. When ophthalmopathy did not progress within 18 months, Graves' hyperthyroidism was considered stable. Patients were aged 18 to 65, had disease duration under 2 months, and had newly diagnosed hyperthyroidism. This clonotype was found many times. The antigen is not known. J was trimmed by 2 bases and V by 0 bases; bases with no gene match: 10. CDR3 size: 17 residues. The germline CDR1 and CDR2 sequences are SGHTA and FQGNSA.

The sequencing sample was made of blood. The chain carries TRBV7-2 and TRBJ2-7, with 7 positions matching TRBD2. This sequence originates from a man aged 25 to 40 with Graves' hyperthyroidism. Here the CDR3 reads CASSLALIAGAAYEQYF. CDR3 nucleotide sequence: TGTGCCAGCAGCTTAGCTCTTATTGCGGGAGCGGCCTACGAGCAGTACTTC.